The 9 T cell receptor beta chains below all came from one sample that was sequenced in a study of blood T cell repertoires in COVID-19. Sequenced by immunoSEQ multiplex PCR; TCRdb stores in-frame clones only, minus some. The repertoire holds about 360,000 clones, with roughly 87% as singletons. The sequenced sample consisted of PBMCs or T cells enriched from blood (not recorded which). The receptors originated from a woman between 35 and 50 years old with acute COVID-19.

This chain joins TRBV11-2 and TRBJ2-3; no firm D call. CDR3 length: 14 residues. CDR1 SGHAT and CDR2 FQNNGV come from the germline V gene. Trimming left V 4 bases short and J 1 base short, with 9 bases between. CDR3 protein: CASSSGQRTDTQYF. The CDR3 DNA is TGTGCCAGCAGCTCAGGTCAGCGCACAGATACGCAGTATTTT.

The chain has TRBV15 and TRBJ2-7, with TRBD1 matching over 7 bases. The CDR3 is made up of 17 amino acids. The germline CDR1 and CDR2 sequences are LNHNV and YYDKDF (reference sequence). V shed 1 base and J 2 bases; nucleotides not matched to a gene: 11. The CDR3 reads CATSRVSGRGKAYEQYF. The CDR3 DNA is TGTGCCACCAGCAGAGTATCTGGCAGGGGGAAGGCCTACGAGCAGTACTTC. The whole variable domain, filled in from reference TRBV15 and TRBJ2-7, reads DAMVIQNPRYQVTQFGKPVTLSCSQTLNHNVMYWYQQKSSQAPKLLFHYYDKDFNNEADTPDNFQSRRPNTSFCFLDIRSPGLGDTAMYLCATSRVSGRGKAYEQYFGPGTRLTVT.

The CDR3 region is CASSVEPGLGTQYF. The CDR3 DNA reads TGTGCCAGCAGCGTAGAGCCGGGGTTAGGGACGCAGTATTTT. This chain joins TRBV9 and TRBJ2-3, with D possibly TRBD2 on 5 matching bases. V was trimmed by 0 bases and J by 9 bases, leaving 14 bases between them. The CDR3 consists of 14 residues. Germline CDR1 reads SGDLS; CDR2 reads YYNGEE.

J is TRBJ2-2 and V is TRBV3-1 (or the pseudogene TRBV3-2), with D possibly TRBD2 on 6 matching bases. Looked up from germline, CDR1 is LGHDT and CDR2 is YNNKEL (reference sequence). V was shortened by 5 bases and J by 5 bases, with 9 bases between the two germline ends. CDR3 length: 13 amino acids. In DNA form, the CDR3 reads TGTGCCAGCAGCTGGCGGGGTACCGGGGAGCTGTTTTTT. Its translation is CASSWRGTGELFF.

CDR3 in DNA: TGTGCCTGGAGTGGTCGATGGCACACTGAAGCTTTCTTT. It specifies CAWSGRWHTEAFF. The V gene is TRBV30, the J gene TRBJ1-1; D remains ambiguous. The CDR3 has 13 amino acids. Trimming removed 1 base from V and 3 bases from J, with 9 bases in between. In germline, CDR1 is GTSNPN, CDR2 SVGIG (reference sequence).

The chain is built from TRBV29-1 and TRBJ2-7; no clear D gene. V lost 4 bases, J lost 0 bases, and 10 bases lay in between. CDR1 is SQVTM and CDR2 is ANQGSEA in the germline V gene. The CDR3 sequence is 13 residues long. In DNA form, the CDR3 reads TGCAGCGTTGTGTCCGATAGCTCCTACGAGCAGTACTTC. It specifies CSVVSDSSYEQYF.

The rearrangement links TRBV24-1 to TRBJ2-2; 9 bases fit TRBD1. Germline CDR1 KGHDR, CDR2 SFDVKD. J gave up 1 base and V 7 bases, and 6 bases lay outside the gene matches. The CDR3 loop spans 16 amino acids. CDR3 DNA: TGTGCCACCAGGGGACCGGGACAGGGGAACACCGGGGAGCTGTTTTTT. Translated, it gives CATRGPGQGNTGELFF.

This clone was seen just once. The chain couples TRBV5-1 to TRBJ1-1, with a tentative D call TRBD1 (6 bases). The V gene lost 5 bases and the J gene lost 2 bases, with 13 bases spanning the gap. This CDR3 has 14 residues. The germline V gene has CDR1 SGHRS and CDR2 YFSETQ. The CDR3 here is CASREMTGNTEAFF. The CDR3 nucleotides are TGCGCCAGCAGGGAGATGACAGGAAACACTGAAGCTTTCTTT.

The V gene is TRBV19, the J gene TRBJ1-2, with D possibly matching TRBD1 (6 bases). Trimming took 5 bases from V and 0 from J, leaving 10 bases between them. The V gene's germline CDR1 is LNHDA and CDR2 SQIVND (reference sequence). The CDR3 has 14 residues. The CDR3 protein is CASSPGTTNYGYTF. In DNA, the CDR3 is TGTGCCAGTAGTCCGGGGACAACTAACTATGGCTACACCTTC. The full variable domain, in which reference TRBV19 and TRBJ1-2 provide the parts outside the CDR3, is DGGITQSPKYLFRKEGQNVTLSCEQNLNHDAMYWYRQDPGQGLRLIYYSQIVNDFQKGDIAEGYSVSREKKESFPLTVTSAQKNPTAFYLCASSPGTTNYGYTFGSGTRLTVV.